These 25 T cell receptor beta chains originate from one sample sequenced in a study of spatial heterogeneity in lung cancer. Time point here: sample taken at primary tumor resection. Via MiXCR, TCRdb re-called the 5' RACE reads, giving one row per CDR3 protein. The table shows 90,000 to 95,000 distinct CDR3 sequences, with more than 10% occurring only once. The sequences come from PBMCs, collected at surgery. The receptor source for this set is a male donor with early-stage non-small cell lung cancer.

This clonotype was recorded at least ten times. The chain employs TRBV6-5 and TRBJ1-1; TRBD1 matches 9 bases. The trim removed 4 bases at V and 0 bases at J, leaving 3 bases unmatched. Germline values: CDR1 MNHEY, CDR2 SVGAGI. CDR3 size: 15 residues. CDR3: CASSSGTGLNTEAFF. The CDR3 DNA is TGTGCCAGCAGTTCCGGGACAGGGTTGAACACTGAAGCTTTCTTT.

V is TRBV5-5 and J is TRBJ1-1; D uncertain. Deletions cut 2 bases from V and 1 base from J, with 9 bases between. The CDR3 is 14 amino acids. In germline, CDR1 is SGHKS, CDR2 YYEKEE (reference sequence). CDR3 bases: TGTGCCAGCAGCTTAGAGGCTTCGAACACTGAAGCTTTCTTT. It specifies CASSLEASNTEAFF.

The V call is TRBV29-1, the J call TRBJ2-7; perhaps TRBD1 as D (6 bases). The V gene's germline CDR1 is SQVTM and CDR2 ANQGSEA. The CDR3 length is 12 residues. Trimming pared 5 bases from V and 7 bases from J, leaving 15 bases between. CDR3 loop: CSVLKGDVEQYF. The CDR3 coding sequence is TGCAGCGTTTTAAAGGGGGACGTTGAGCAGTACTTC.

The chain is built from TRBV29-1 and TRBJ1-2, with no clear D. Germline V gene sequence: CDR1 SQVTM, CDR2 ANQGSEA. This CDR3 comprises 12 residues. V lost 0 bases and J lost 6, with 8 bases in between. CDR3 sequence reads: CSVEEGMDGYTF. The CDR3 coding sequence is TGCAGCGTTGAAGAGGGCATGGATGGCTACACCTTC.

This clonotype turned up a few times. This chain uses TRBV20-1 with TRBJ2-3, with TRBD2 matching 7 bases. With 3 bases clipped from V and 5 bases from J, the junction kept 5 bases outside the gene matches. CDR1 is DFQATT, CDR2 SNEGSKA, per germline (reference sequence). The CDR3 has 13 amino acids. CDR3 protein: CSASAGVGDTQYF. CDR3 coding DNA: TGCAGTGCTAGCGCGGGGGTCGGAGATACGCAGTATTTT.

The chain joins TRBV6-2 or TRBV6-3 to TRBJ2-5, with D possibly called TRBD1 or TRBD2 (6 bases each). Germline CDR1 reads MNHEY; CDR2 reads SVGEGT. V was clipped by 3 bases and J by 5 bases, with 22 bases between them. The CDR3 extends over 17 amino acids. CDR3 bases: TGTGCCAGCAGTTATGGAAGGGCGGGACACAGAACGGAGACCCAGTACTTC. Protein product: CASSYGRAGHRTETQYF.

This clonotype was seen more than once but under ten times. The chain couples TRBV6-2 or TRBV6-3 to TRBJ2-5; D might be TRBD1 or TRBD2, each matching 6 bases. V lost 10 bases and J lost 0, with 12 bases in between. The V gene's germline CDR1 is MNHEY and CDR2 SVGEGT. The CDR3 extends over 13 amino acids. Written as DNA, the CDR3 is TGTGCCACCGCGCGGGACAACCAAGAGACCCAGTACTTC. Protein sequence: CATARDNQETQYF.

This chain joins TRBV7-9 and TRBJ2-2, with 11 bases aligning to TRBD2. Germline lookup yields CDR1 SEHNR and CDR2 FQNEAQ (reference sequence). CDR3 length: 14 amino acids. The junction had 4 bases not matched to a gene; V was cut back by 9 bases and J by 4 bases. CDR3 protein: CASGLAGFTGELFF. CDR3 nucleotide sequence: TGTGCCAGTGGACTAGCGGGTTTCACCGGGGAGCTGTTTTTT. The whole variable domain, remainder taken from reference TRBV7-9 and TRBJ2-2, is DTGVSQNPRHKITKRGQNVTFRCDPISEHNRLYWYRQTLGQGPEFLTYFQNEAQLEKSRLLSDRFSAERPKGSFSTLEIQRTEQGDSAMYLCASGLAGFTGELFFGEGSRLTVL.

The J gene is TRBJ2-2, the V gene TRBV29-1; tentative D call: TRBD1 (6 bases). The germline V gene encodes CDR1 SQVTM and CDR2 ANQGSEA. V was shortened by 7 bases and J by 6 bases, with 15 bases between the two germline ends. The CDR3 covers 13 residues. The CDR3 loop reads CSAGTQRAGELFF. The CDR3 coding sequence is TGCAGCGCCGGGACACAAAGGGCCGGGGAGCTGTTTTTT.

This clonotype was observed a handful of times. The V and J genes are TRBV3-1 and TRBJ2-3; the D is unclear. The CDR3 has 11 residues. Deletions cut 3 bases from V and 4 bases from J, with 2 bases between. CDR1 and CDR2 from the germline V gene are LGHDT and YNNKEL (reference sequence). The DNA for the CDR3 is TGTGCCAGCAGCCAGGCAGATACGCAGTATTTT. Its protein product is CASSQADTQYF.

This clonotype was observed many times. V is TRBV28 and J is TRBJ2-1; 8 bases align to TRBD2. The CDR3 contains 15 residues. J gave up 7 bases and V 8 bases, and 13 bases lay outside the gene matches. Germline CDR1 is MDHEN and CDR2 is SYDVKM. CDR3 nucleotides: TGTGCCAGCCTTCGGCGGGAGGAAGGGGTGAATGAGCAGTTCTTC. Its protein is CASLRREEGVNEQFF.

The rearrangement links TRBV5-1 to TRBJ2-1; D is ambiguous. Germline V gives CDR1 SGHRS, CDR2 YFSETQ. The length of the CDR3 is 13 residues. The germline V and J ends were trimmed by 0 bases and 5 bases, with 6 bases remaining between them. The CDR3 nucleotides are TGCGCCAGCAGCTTGGAGGTAAACAATGAGCAGTTCTTC. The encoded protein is CASSLEVNNEQFF. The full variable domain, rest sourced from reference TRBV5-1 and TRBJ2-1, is KAGVTQTPRYLIKTRGQQVTLSCSPISGHRSVSWYQQTPGQGLQFLFEYFSETQRNKGNFPGRFSGRQFSNSRSEMNVSTLELGDSALYLCASSLEVNNEQFFGPGTRLTVL.

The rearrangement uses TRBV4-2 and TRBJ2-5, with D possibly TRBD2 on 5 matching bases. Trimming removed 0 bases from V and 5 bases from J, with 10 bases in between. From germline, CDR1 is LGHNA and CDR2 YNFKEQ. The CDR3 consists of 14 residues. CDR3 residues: CASSQEIRGETQYF. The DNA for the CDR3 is TGTGCCAGCAGCCAAGAAATACGCGGGGAGACCCAGTACTTC.

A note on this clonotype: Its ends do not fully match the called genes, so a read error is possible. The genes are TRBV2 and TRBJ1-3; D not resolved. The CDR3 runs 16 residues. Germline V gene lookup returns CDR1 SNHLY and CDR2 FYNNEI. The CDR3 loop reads CASCELSSGLGNTIYF. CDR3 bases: TGTGCCAGCTGTGAACTTTCGTCGGGGTTAGGAAACACCATATATTTT.

The CDR3 DNA reads TGTGCCAGCAGCCGGACTAGCGGATACACAGATACGCAGTATTTT. Encoded protein: CASSRTSGYTDTQYF. The V and J genes are TRBV7-2 and TRBJ2-3, with 10 bases fitting TRBD2. The length of the CDR3 is 15 residues. Trimming took 5 bases from V and 2 from J; bases not matched to a gene: 4. CDR1 and CDR2 from the germline V gene are SGHTA and FQGNSA.

The CDR3 DNA follows: TGCAGTGCTGGCCCAGGTGGCTATAGCAATCAGCCCCAGCATTTT. This gives the protein CSAGPGGYSNQPQHF. The chain couples TRBV20-1 to TRBJ1-5; D call uncertain. The CDR3 runs to 15 residues. V was cut by 5 bases and J by 0 bases, with 14 bases left in between. Germline V CDR1 and CDR2: DFQATT, SNEGSKA (reference sequence).

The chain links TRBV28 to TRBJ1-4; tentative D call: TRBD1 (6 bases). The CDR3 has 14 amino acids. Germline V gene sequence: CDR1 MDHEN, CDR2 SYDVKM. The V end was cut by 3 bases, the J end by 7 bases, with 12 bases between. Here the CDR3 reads CASSFGGAGEKLFF. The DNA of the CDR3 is TGTGCCAGCAGTTTTGGGGGGGCAGGTGAAAAACTGTTTTTT.

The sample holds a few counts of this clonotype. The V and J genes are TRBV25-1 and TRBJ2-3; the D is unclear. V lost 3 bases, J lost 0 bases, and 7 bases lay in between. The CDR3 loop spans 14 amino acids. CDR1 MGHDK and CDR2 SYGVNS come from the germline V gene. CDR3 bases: TGTGCCAGCAGTGACGATGGGAGCACAGATACGCAGTATTTT. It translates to CASSDDGSTDTQYF.

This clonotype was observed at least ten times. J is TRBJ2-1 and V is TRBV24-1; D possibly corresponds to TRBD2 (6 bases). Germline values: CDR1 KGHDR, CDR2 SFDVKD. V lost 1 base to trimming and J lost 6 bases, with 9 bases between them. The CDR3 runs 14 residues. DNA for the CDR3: TGTGCCACCAGTGATTTTCTCGGGGGCAATGAGCAGTTCTTC. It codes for CATSDFLGGNEQFF.

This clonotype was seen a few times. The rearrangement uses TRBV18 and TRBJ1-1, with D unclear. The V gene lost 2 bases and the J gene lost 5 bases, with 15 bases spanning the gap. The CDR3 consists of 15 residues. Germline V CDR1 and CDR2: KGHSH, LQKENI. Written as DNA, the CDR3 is TGTGCCAGCTCACCAACTCGCAGTCCCGAGACTGAAGCTTTCTTT. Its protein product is CASSPTRSPETEAFF.

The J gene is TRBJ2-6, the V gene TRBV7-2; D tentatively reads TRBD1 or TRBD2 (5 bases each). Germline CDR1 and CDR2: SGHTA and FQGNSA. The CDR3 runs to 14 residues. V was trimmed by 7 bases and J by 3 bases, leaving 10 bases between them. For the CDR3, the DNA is TGTGCCAGCAAATTGGGGGTTGGGGCCAACGTCCTGACTTTC. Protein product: CASKLGVGANVLTF.

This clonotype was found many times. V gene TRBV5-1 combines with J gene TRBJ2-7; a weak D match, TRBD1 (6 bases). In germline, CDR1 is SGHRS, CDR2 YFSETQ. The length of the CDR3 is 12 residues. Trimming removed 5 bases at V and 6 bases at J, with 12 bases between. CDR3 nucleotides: TGCGCCAGCAGGTCAGGGGCCGGCGAGCAGTACTTC. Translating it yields CASRSGAGEQYF.

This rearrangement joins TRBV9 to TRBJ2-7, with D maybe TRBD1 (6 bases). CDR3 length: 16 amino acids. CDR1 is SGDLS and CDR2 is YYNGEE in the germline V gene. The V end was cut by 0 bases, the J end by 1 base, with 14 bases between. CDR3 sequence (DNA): TGTGCCAGCAGCGTAGAGGGTCGGCAGGGGTCCTACGAGCAGTACTTC. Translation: CASSVEGRQGSYEQYF.

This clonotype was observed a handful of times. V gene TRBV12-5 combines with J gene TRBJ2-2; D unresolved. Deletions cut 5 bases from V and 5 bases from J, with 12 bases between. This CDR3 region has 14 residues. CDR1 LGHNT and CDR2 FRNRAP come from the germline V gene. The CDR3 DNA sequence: TGTGCTAGTGGTCCAAACCTGTCGACCGGGGAGCTGTTTTTT. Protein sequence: CASGPNLSTGELFF.

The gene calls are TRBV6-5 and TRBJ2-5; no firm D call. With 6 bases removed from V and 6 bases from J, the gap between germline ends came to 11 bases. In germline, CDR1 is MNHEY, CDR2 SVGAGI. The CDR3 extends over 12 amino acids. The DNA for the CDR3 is TGTGCCAGCAGGTCCGTTGGCAAGACCCAGTACTTC. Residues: CASRSVGKTQYF.